This TCR beta chain was captured in a study of tumor and adjacent non-tumor tissue in lung cancer. The wider study: About 4.17 million productive TCRbeta reads were obtained per sample on average.

Study-level points and caveats: Tumor TCR diversity, when higher, was linked to shorter survival.

The template was RNA from unsorted bulk tissue. A note on this clonotype: Its matching antigen is unknown.

The CDR3 is made up of 12 amino acids. V lost 7 bases and J lost 3, with 7 bases in between. Looked up from germline, CDR1 is MDHEN and CDR2 is SYDVKM. Three rounds of nested PCR, following a modified ARM-PCR protocol, produced the TCRbeta library. MiXCR was run by TCRdb on the multiplex PCR reads, yielding one entry per CDR3 protein. Among approximately 140,000 distinct CDR3 sequences listed, 60% to 70% were seen once. The receptor was isolated from a man aged 60 to 69 with small cell lung cancer. The V call is TRBV28, the J call TRBJ1-5; D not resolved. Sequences were obtained from lung tumor tissue. CDR3 coding DNA: TGTGCCAGCAAAACAGCCAATCAGCCCCAGCATTTT. As protein: CASKTANQPQHF.